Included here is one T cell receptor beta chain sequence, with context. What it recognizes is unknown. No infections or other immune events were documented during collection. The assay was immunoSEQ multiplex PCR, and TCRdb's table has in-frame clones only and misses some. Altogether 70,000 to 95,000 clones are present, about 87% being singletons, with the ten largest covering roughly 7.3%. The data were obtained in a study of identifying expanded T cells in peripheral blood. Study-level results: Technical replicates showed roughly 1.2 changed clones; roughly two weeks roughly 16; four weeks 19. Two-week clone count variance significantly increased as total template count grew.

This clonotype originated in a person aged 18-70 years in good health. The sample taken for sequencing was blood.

The CDR3 bases are TGTGCCAGCTCACCGACCGGCGGGACTAGCGGGACAGATACGCAGTATTTT. It yields the protein CASSPTGGTSGTDTQYF. The V and J genes are TRBV18 and TRBJ2-3; 12 positions match TRBD2. The CDR3 length is 17 residues. V gave up 3 bases and J gave up 3 bases; unmatched junction bases: 7. From germline, CDR1 is KGHSH and CDR2 LQKENI.